This entry lists 10 T cell receptor beta chains sequenced from one sample in a study of T cells after yellow fever vaccination. TCRdb passed the 5' RACE reads through MiXCR, listing each CDR3 protein once. The table records more than 300,000 distinct CDR3 sequences, approximately 4.3% of them present only once. Material: PBMCs, obtained 15 days after the yellow fever booster vaccination. The source is a man between 18 and 35 years old who received the YFV17D yellow fever vaccine.

Many counts were recorded for this clonotype. The J gene is TRBJ2-1, the V gene TRBV5-1; a weak D match, TRBD2 (6 bases). Between the trimmed V and J ends, which lost 0 bases and 3 bases, there was a span of 13 bases. The germline gives CDR1 SGHRS, CDR2 YFSETQ. The CDR3 extends over 16 amino acids. The chain's CDR3 is CASSLGRGAYYNEQFF. For the CDR3, the DNA is TGCGCCAGCAGCTTGGGGCGGGGCGCCTACTACAATGAGCAGTTCTTC.

This clonotype was counted between two and nine times. V gene TRBV20-1 combines with J gene TRBJ2-2, with D perhaps matching TRBD1 (7 bases). Looked up from germline, CDR1 is DFQATT and CDR2 is SNEGSKA (reference sequence). This CDR3 contains 14 residues. Trimming removed 6 bases at V and 3 bases at J, with 14 bases between. This chain's CDR3 is CSAPGGLHTGELFF. CDR3 DNA sequence: TGCAGTGCCCCAGGGGGACTGCACACCGGGGAGCTGTTTTTT.

This clonotype was seen more than once but under ten times. This chain joins TRBV15 and TRBJ2-7, with D tentatively TRBD2 (7 bases). The CDR3 has 17 amino acids. The germline V gene encodes CDR1 LNHNV and CDR2 YYDKDF (reference sequence). The V end lost 5 bases, the J end lost 2 bases, and 22 bases lay between the germline ends. The CDR3 sequence: CATSVGGLGLTTYEQYF. The CDR3 nucleotides are TGTGCCACCAGCGTAGGGGGTCTGGGACTAACCACCTACGAGCAGTACTTC.

The chain is built from TRBV5-1 and TRBJ2-3; possible D gene TRBD1, 6 bases. V lost 4 bases and J lost 2, with 11 bases in between. The CDR3 runs 14 residues. Germline-derived CDR1 and CDR2 are SGHRS and YFSETQ. The CDR3, as DNA: TGCGCCAGCAGCACGCTGGGGGCCACAGATACGCAGTATTTT. Its protein product is CASSTLGATDTQYF.

In this sample, this clonotype turned up many times. The V gene is TRBV19, the J gene TRBJ2-2; TRBD1 agrees at 8 bases. Per germline, CDR1 LNHDA and CDR2 SQIVND (reference sequence). There are 15 residues in the CDR3. The J segment lost 4 bases and the V segment lost 8 bases, leaving 9 bases of the junction unmatched. The CDR3 reads CASHDDRGGTGELFF. The CDR3 nucleotides read TGTGCCAGTCATGACGACAGGGGAGGCACCGGGGAGCTGTTTTTT. The whole variable domain, filled in from reference TRBV19 and TRBJ2-2, reads DGGITQSPKYLFRKEGQNVTLSCEQNLNHDAMYWYRQDPGQGLRLIYYSQIVNDFQKGDIAEGYSVSREKKESFPLTVTSAQKNPTAFYLCASHDDRGGTGELFFGEGSRLTVL.

In this sample, this clonotype turned up many times. This chain uses TRBV9 with TRBJ1-3; possible D gene TRBD1, 5 bases. The length of the CDR3 is 14 residues. V was cut by 0 bases and J by 2 bases, with 6 bases left in between. CDR1 and CDR2 from the germline V gene are SGDLS and YYNGEE. CDR3 coding DNA: TGTGCCAGCAGCGTAGCGACAGCTGGAAACACCATATATTTT. Translating it yields CASSVATAGNTIYF.

The table lists this clonotype with many counts. The chain uses TRBV7-2 and TRBJ2-3, with 8 positions matching TRBD2. CDR1 and CDR2 (germline): SGHTA, FQGNSA. This CDR3 spans 17 amino acids. After removal of 1 base from V and 1 base from J, the junction contained 7 bases not matched to a gene. CDR3 nucleotide sequence: TGTGCCAGCAGCTTAGTCAGGGTCGGGGGGGGCACAGATACGCAGTATTTT. Protein sequence: CASSLVRVGGGTDTQYF.

CDR3 in amino acids: CASKELAGLSDTQYF. The CDR3 bases are TGCGCCAGCAAGGAACTAGCGGGGTTGTCAGATACGCAGTATTTT. This chain connects TRBV5-1 to TRBJ2-3; 10 bases line up with TRBD2. Losses at the gene ends were 6 bases for V and 4 bases for J; bases not matched to a gene: 8. The CDR3 is 15 amino acids. CDR1 SGHRS and CDR2 YFSETQ come from the germline V gene.

This clonotype was seen at least ten times. The chain is built from TRBV10-3 and TRBJ2-3; D gene uncertain. The V and J ends lost 2 bases and 6 bases respectively, with 9 bases between them. The CDR3 covers 13 residues. Germline CDR1 and CDR2: ENHRY and SYGVKD. This CDR3 reads CAISEREGDTQYF. The CDR3 coding sequence is TGTGCCATCAGTGAGAGGGAAGGGGATACGCAGTATTTT.

Of note for this clonotype: Mismatch with germline at one junction end may stem from a read error. J is TRBJ2-6 and V is TRBV7-9; 9 bases are shared with TRBD1. The CDR3 runs 17 residues. In germline, CDR1 is SEHNR, CDR2 FQNEAQ (reference sequence). CDR3 DNA sequence: TGTGCCAGCAGCCGATGGGGACAGGGAAAAGGGGGCAACGTCCTGACTTTC. Its protein product is CASSRWGQGKGGNVLTF.